These T cell receptor beta chains were read from a single sample in a study of Graves' ophthalmopathy and Graves' hyperthyroidism. TCRdb called the multiplex PCR reads again in MiXCR, with one record for every CDR3 protein. The sample yields over a million distinct CDR3 sequences, 36% seen once. Sequenced material: peripheral blood or thyroid tissue (not recorded which). These receptor sequences come from an adult man with Graves' hyperthyroidism. Both conserved end residues are part of each CDR3. A D gene is named only where the DNA matches it firmly. Clone size is given for some rows only: seen once, a few or many times, or a class if the clone is expanded.

clone_size,v_call,d_call,j_call,cdr3_nt,cdr3_aa
.,TRBV29-1,TRBD2,TRBJ2-7,TGCAGCGTTGAAAGGGGCCTAGCGGACGAGCAGTACTTC,CSVERGLADEQYF
many,TRBV15,TRBD1,TRBJ1-2,TGTGCCACCAGCGGGGGGACAGGTTCTAACTATGGCTACACCTTC,CATSGGTGSNYGYTF
.,TRBV12-3/TRBV12-4,.,TRBJ2-5,TGTGCCAGCACCCCACCCGGGGAAGCGAAGACCCAGTACTTC,CASTPPGEAKTQYF
.,TRBV15,TRBD1,TRBJ2-7,TGTGCCACCAGCAGTGAAGCAGGGACAGACTACGAGCAGTACTTC,CATSSEAGTDYEQYF
few,TRBV28,.,TRBJ1-2,TGTGCCAGCAGTTCCGGGTCACATGGCTACACCTTC,CASSSGSHGYTF
.,TRBV7-9,TRBD1,TRBJ1-2,TGTGCCAGCAGCTCCGGATACAGGGGTTATGGCTACACCTTC,CASSSGYRGYGYTF
.,TRBV27,.,TRBJ2-5,TGTGCCAGCACCTCCGGCGGGGCCCAGTACTTC,CASTSGGAQYF
many,TRBV10-1,TRBD1,TRBJ2-2,TGCGCCAGCAGTGGGGGACAGGGGGCGTATGACACCGGGGAGCTGTTTTTT,CASSGGQGAYDTGELFF
.,TRBV5-5,.,TRBJ1-1,TGTGCCAGCAGCCGGGACACCTCGAACACTGAAGCTTTCTTT,CASSRDTSNTEAFF
.,TRBV12-3/TRBV12-4,TRBD2,TRBJ2-5,TGTGCCAACAGTTTTCTTGGACTAGCGGGAGAGACCCAGTACTTC,CANSFLGLAGETQYF
many,TRBV6-5,.,TRBJ1-5,TGTGCCAGCAGTCGACAGGCGGCGTATCAGCCCCAGCATTTT,CASSRQAAYQPQHF
.,TRBV13,.,TRBJ2-7,TGTGCCAGCAGCTTCCAGACTAGCTCCTACGAGCAGTACTTC,CASSFQTSSYEQYF
few,TRBV12-3/TRBV12-4,TRBD1,TRBJ1-1,TGTGCCAGCAGTTTAGCTGGACAGGGGGCGAACACTGAAGCTTTCTTT,CASSLAGQGANTEAFF
few,TRBV5-1,TRBD1,TRBJ2-7,TGCGCCAGCAGCCAAGGACAGGCTGAGAACGAGCAGTACTTC,CASSQGQAENEQYF
.,TRBV2,.,TRBJ1-2,TGTGCCAGCAGCCCGGATGGGGGGATTACCTTC,CASSPDGGITF
many,TRBV20-1,.,TRBJ1-2,TGCAGTGCGCCGACAGATAACTATGGCTACACCTTC,CSAPTDNYGYTF
many,TRBV14,TRBD1,TRBJ2-7,TGTGCCAGCAGCCAAGATGAGACAGGGATTGGCGAGCAGTACTTC,CASSQDETGIGEQYF
many,TRBV2,.,TRBJ2-6,TGTGCCAGCAAACAGGTAGTCGGGGCCAACGTCCTGACTTTC,CASKQVVGANVLTF
many,TRBV7-2,.,TRBJ2-5,TGTGCCAGCAGCTTAAGGGGCTGGGGCGGAGAGACCCAGTACTTC,CASSLRGWGGETQYF
.,TRBV12-3/TRBV12-4,.,TRBJ2-2,TGTGCCAGCAGTTTATACGGAGTGAACACCGGGGAGCTGTTTTTT,CASSLYGVNTGELFF
many,TRBV7-2,.,TRBJ2-7,TGTGCCAGCAGCCCCTCCGGGGCCTACGAGCAGTACTTC,CASSPSGAYEQYF
few,TRBV9,TRBD1,TRBJ1-5,TGTGCCAGCAACCCATCGGGAGGGACAGGGGGTTTTCAGCCCCAGCATTTT,CASNPSGGTGGFQPQHF
many,TRBV24-1,.,TRBJ1-2,TGTGCCACCAGTGATCGGACGGGCAACTATGGCTACACCTTC,CATSDRTGNYGYTF
many,TRBV25-1,.,TRBJ2-7,TGTGCCAGCAGCCCCTCGCAGGGTTTCACCGAGCAGTACTTC,CASSPSQGFTEQYF
many,TRBV6-5,TRBD1,TRBJ1-6,TGTGCCAGCAGTACCACCGGGACAGGGCTTTCACCCCTCCACTTT,CASSTTGTGLSPLHF
.,TRBV15,.,TRBJ1-6,TGTGCCACCAGCAGAGATACGGCGGACTACCTTTCACCCCTCCACTTT,CATSRDTADYLSPLHF
once,TRBV19,.,TRBJ1-6,TGTGCCAGTACCATGGGGCAGGGGCTTCGGGATTCACCCCTCCACTTT,CASTMGQGLRDSPLHF
.,TRBV10-3,.,TRBJ2-5,TGTGCCAGCAGTGACAACCCAGGGTCGACCCAGTACTTC,CASSDNPGSTQYF
many,TRBV9,.,TRBJ2-2,TGTGCCAGCAGCTCGACAGGATCGAACACCGGGGAGCTGTTTTTT,CASSSTGSNTGELFF
many,TRBV20-1,.,TRBJ1-1,TGCAGTGCTCAGATTTGGAACACTGAAGCTTTCTTT,CSAQIWNTEAFF